The sequence of this T cell receptor beta chain was determined in a study of blood T cell repertoires in COVID-19. In the study overall: T cells, B-cell-depleted T cells, or PBMCs supplied cDNA or gDNA.

The CDR3 is 14 amino acids. Germline V gives CDR1 SGHKS, CDR2 YYEKEE (reference sequence). V was clipped by 5 bases and J by 4 bases; unmatched bases: 8. Authors' processing steps: Estimation of nucleated cell counts was performed using reference gene primer amplification. TCRdb's copy holds only in-frame clones and misses some; the assay was immunoSEQ multiplex PCR. V and J calls and clone size are those listed in that table; D and trimming were worked out from the DNA. The sample contains about 270,000 clones, approximately 89% of which appear only once. This chain links TRBV5-5 with TRBJ1-1, with 7 bases aligning to TRBD1. The TCR sequence derives from a middle-aged man who had recovered from COVID-19. Material for sequencing was peripheral blood. CDR3: CASRSRQGPTEAFF. Written as DNA, the CDR3 is TGTGCCAGCAGATCCCGACAGGGTCCCACTGAAGCTTTCTTT.